This T cell receptor beta chain originates from a study of blood T cell repertoires in COVID-19. About the research overall: Researchers got acute and convalescent COVID-19 samples from the United States, Italy and Spain. T cells, B-cell-depleted T cells, or PBMCs provided the cDNA or gDNA that served as material.

V lost 4 bases, J lost 0 bases, and 17 bases lay in between. Germline V CDR1 and CDR2: SGHNT, YYREEE (reference sequence). The length of the CDR3 is 17 residues. Here immunoSEQ multiplex PCR was the method, and the copy in TCRdb shows in-frame clones only, minus some. The table includes 80,000 or so clones, roughly 87% detected once. The receptor comes from a man over 45 with acute or convalescent COVID-19. The chain links TRBV5-4 to TRBJ2-4; the D gene is possibly TRBD1 (6 bases). Sequencing was performed on peripheral blood. The CDR3 sequence is CASSPEIQQGAKNIQYF. The CDR3 coding sequence is TGTGCCAGCAGCCCCGAGATCCAACAGGGAGCCAAAAACATTCAGTACTTC.